The clone carrying this T cell receptor (beta chain) was seen many times. V was pared by 6 bases and J by 1 base, with 9 bases between. This CDR3 is 14 amino acids long. From germline, CDR1 is KGHSH and CDR2 LQKENI. Time point: pre-sensitization, week 0. The sample's treatment: therapeutic diphenylcyclopropenone sensitization with weekly scalp DPC. Donors were 18 to 70-year-old alopecia patients suitable for DPC. This record belongs to a study of human T cells and chemical hapten exposure. Attachment of unique molecular identifiers to individual cDNA molecules was performed in the library. TCRdb fed the RACE reads into MiXCR, producing one record per CDR3 protein. The sample yields some 60,000 distinct CDR3 sequences, 11% seen once.

The clonotype was recovered from a woman in her thirties or forties with alopecia areata. Some clones in this sample may be carry-over from other donors' samples. This sequence joins TRBV18 and TRBJ2-2; no firm D call. The starting material was whole blood, obtained in connection with sensitization to the hapten diphenylcyclopropenone (DPC). The CDR3 DNA is TGTGCCAGCTCGGGCCCGTGGAACACCGGGGAGCTGTTTTTT. Its protein is CASSGPWNTGELFF.